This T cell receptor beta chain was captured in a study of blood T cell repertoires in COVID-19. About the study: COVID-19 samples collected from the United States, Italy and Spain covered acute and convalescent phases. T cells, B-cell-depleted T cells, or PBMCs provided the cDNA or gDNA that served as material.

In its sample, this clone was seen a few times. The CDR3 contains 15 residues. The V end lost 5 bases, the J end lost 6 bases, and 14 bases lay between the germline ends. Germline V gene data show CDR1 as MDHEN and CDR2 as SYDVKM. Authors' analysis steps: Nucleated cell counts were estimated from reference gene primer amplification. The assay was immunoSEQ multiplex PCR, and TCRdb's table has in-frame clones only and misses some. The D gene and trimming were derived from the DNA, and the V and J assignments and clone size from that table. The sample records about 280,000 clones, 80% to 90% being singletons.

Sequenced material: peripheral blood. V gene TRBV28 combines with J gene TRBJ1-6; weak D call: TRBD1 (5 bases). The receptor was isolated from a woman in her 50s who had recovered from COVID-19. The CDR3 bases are TGTGCCAGCAGTCCCCCGCAGGGTATTAATTCACCCCTCCACTTT. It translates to CASSPPQGINSPLHF.